This T cell receptor beta chain is drawn from a study of blood T cells in healthy people across ages. A second PCR, run for about 7 to 11 cycles, used a sample-barcoded 5' primer plus a J-beta primer mix. TCRdb itself ran the 5' RACE reads through MiXCR, one entry per CDR3 protein. In the table there are hundreds of thousands of distinct CDR3 sequences, around 29% of which are singletons. The CDR3 runs 16 residues. In germline, CDR1 is SEHNR, CDR2 FQNEAQ (reference sequence). The chain joins TRBV7-9 to TRBJ2-1, with 9 bases lining up with TRBD1. The J call may not be correct, given that the DNA end is closer to TRBJ2-7. The sample consisted of blood. The source is a woman in her seventies in good health. In DNA, the CDR3 is TGTGCCAGCAGCCCCCGAGGGGGACAGGGACGTTTAGAGCAGTACTTC. It is translated as CASSPRGGQGRLEQYF.